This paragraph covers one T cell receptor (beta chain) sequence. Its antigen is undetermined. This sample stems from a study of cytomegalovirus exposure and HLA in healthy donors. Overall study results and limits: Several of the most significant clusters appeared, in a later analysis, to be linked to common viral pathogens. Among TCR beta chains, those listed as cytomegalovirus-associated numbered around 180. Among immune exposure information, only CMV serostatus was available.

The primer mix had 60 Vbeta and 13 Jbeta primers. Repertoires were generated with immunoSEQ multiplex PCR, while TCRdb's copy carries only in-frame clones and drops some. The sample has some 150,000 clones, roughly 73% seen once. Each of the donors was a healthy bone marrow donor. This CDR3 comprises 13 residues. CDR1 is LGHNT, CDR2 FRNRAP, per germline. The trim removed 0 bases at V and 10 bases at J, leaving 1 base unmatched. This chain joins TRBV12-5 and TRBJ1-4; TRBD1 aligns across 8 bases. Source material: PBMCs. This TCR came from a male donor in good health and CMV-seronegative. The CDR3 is CASGLVQGGKLFF. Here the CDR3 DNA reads TGTGCTAGTGGTTTGGTACAGGGGGGAAAACTGTTTTTT.